The rows below give T cell receptor beta chains drawn from one sample of a study of T cell repertoires in cytomegalovirus infection. MiXCR, applied by TCRdb to the reads, yields one record per CDR3 protein. The table has 700,000 to 850,000 distinct CDR3 sequences, over 25% seen once. These receptors lack a known antigen. Here the sequenced sample was cultured CD8+ T cells from PBMCs, taken from culture after CMV antigen stimulation. These receptors all stem from a human donor in good health (CMV status not recorded). Some clones in this sample may be carry-over from other donors' samples. The CDR3 runs from the conserved cysteine through the conserved F or W. Each record gives: CDR3 DNA, CDR3 protein, J gene, D gene, clone size, V gene, CDR3 length. D genes are given only for firm matches. Where a row states a size, it is once, few, many or the class of an expanded clone; other rows omit it.

DNA: TGTGCCAGCAGTTTATCACAGGGCGTCCTCCACGAGCAGTACTTC
CDR3: CASSLSQGVLHEQYF
J: TRBJ2-7
D: .
size: .
V: TRBV27
length: 15

DNA: TGTGCCACCAGCTCCGACAGGGCTACCTACAATGAGCAGTTCTTC
CDR3: CATSSDRATYNEQFF
J: TRBJ2-1
D: TRBD1
size: once
V: TRBV15
length: 15

DNA: TGTGCCATTCGGGACCGCTATGGCTACACCTTC
CDR3: CAIRDRYGYTF
J: TRBJ1-2
D: .
size: many
V: TRBV7-6
length: 11

DNA: TGTGCCAGCAGTGACAGGCCGCCCGCCTACAATGAGCAGTTCTTC
CDR3: CASSDRPPAYNEQFF
J: TRBJ2-1
D: .
size: .
V: TRBV6-1
length: 15

DNA: TGTGCCAGCACCAAGGTGGGGGCCGGCGGAGATGAGCAGTTCTTC
CDR3: CASTKVGAGGDEQFF
J: TRBJ2-1
D: .
size: few
V: TRBV12-3/TRBV12-4
length: 15

DNA: TGCAGTGCTAAGGACGGGGGATTGAACACTGAAGCTTTCTTT
CDR3: CSAKDGGLNTEAFF
J: TRBJ1-1
D: .
size: few
V: TRBV20-1
length: 14

DNA: TGTGCCAGCAGCCAAGAAGCCTTCTCTGAAAAACTGTTTTTT
CDR3: CASSQEAFSEKLFF
J: TRBJ1-4
D: .
size: .
V: TRBV4-2
length: 14

DNA: TGTGCCAGTAGTAACCACTGGGGTAATCAGCCCCAGCATTTT
CDR3: CASSNHWGNQPQHF
J: TRBJ1-5
D: .
size: few
V: TRBV19
length: 14

DNA: TGTGCCAGCACCCTTGGAGCAGGGAACACTGAAGCTTTCTTT
CDR3: CASTLGAGNTEAFF
J: TRBJ1-1
D: .
size: few
V: TRBV7-2
length: 14

DNA: TGTGCCAGCAGTTATTGGTCTGGCACTGAAGCTTTCTTT
CDR3: CASSYWSGTEAFF
J: TRBJ1-1
D: .
size: few
V: TRBV6-4
length: 13

DNA: TGTGCCAGCATCGACAGGGGGCCTCGGAATGAGCAGTTCTTC
CDR3: CASIDRGPRNEQFF
J: TRBJ2-1
D: TRBD1
size: .
V: TRBV27
length: 14

DNA: TGTGCCAGCAGCAATAGACAGGGGCGCGATCAGCCCCAGCATTTT
CDR3: CASSNRQGRDQPQHF
J: TRBJ1-5
D: TRBD1
size: .
V: TRBV28
length: 15

DNA: TGTGCCAGCAGCTTATGGGACAGGAACACTGAAGCTTTCTTT
CDR3: CASSLWDRNTEAFF
J: TRBJ1-1
D: TRBD1
size: many
V: TRBV12-3/TRBV12-4
length: 14

DNA: TGTGCCACCAGTACCTCCGGGACTACCTACAATGAGCAGTTCTTC
CDR3: CATSTSGTTYNEQFF
J: TRBJ2-1
D: TRBD2
size: .
V: TRBV15
length: 15